These T cell receptor beta chains were read from a single sample in a study of OX40 agonist ivuxolimab in advanced cancers. The data were produced by immunoSEQ multiplex PCR, yet TCRdb's version contains in-frame clones alone and is incomplete. The sample holds about 69,000 clones, about three quarters seen once. Source: CD4+ or CD8+ T cells sorted from blood, taken in a trial of the OX40 agonist ivuxolimab. The source is an adult with an advanced solid tumor such as melanoma, head and neck, liver or kidney cancer. Both conserved end residues are part of each CDR3. D genes are given only for firm matches. Not all rows give a size; the values are once, few, many and, for expanded clones, a class.

abundance: .
v_gene: TRBV7-9
j_gene: TRBJ2-1
d_gene: .
CDR3aa: CASSVSGGGTYNEQFF
CDR3nt: TGTGCCAGCAGCGTAAGCGGTGGGGGGACCTACAATGAGCAGTTCTTC

abundance: .
v_gene: TRBV5-1
j_gene: TRBJ1-4
d_gene: TRBD1
CDR3aa: CASSLAGGVTNEKLFF
CDR3nt: TGCGCCAGCAGCTTAGCAGGGGGCGTTACTAATGAAAAACTGTTTTTT

abundance: .
v_gene: TRBV11-2
j_gene: TRBJ1-6
d_gene: .
CDR3aa: CASSLEGAWSPLHF
CDR3nt: TGTGCCAGCAGCTTAGAAGGGGCTTGGTCACCCCTCCACTTT

abundance: few
v_gene: TRBV7-6
j_gene: TRBJ2-1
d_gene: .
CDR3aa: CASSLVARSYNEQFF
CDR3nt: TGTGCCAGCAGCTTAGTGGCCCGCTCCTACAATGAGCAGTTCTTC

abundance: .
v_gene: TRBV7-9
j_gene: TRBJ2-5
d_gene: .
CDR3aa: CASSLAGETQYF
CDR3nt: TGTGCCAGCAGCTTAGCGGGAGAGACCCAGTACTTC

abundance: .
v_gene: TRBV2
j_gene: TRBJ2-7
d_gene: TRBD1
CDR3aa: CASTVDDRGSYEQYF
CDR3nt: TGTGCCAGCACCGTTGATGACAGGGGATCCTACGAGCAGTACTTC

abundance: .
v_gene: TRBV19
j_gene: TRBJ1-2
d_gene: TRBD1
CDR3aa: CASSKGRTGDPGYTF
CDR3nt: TGTGCCAGTAGTAAAGGGCGAACAGGGGATCCTGGCTACACCTTC

abundance: .
v_gene: TRBV11-2
j_gene: TRBJ2-4
d_gene: .
CDR3aa: CASSLGTIQYF
CDR3nt: TGTGCCAGCAGCTTAGGGACCATTCAGTACTTC

abundance: .
v_gene: TRBV12-5
j_gene: TRBJ2-7
d_gene: TRBD1
CDR3aa: CASGFPDRGKHEQYF
CDR3nt: TGTGCTAGTGGTTTCCCCGACAGGGGGAAACACGAGCAGTACTTC

abundance: .
v_gene: TRBV7-2
j_gene: TRBJ2-6
d_gene: .
CDR3aa: CASNLRGGANVLTF
CDR3nt: TGTGCCAGCAACTTAAGAGGGGGGGCCAACGTCCTGACTTTC

abundance: .
v_gene: TRBV7-9
j_gene: TRBJ2-2
d_gene: .
CDR3aa: CASSFRGTGELFF
CDR3nt: TGTGCCAGCAGCTTTCGGGGTACCGGGGAGCTGTTTTTT

abundance: .
v_gene: TRBV5-1
j_gene: TRBJ2-1
d_gene: TRBD2
CDR3aa: CASSDQRGGLNEQFF
CDR3nt: TGCGCCAGCAGCGACCAGCGGGGGGGCTTGAATGAGCAGTTCTTC

abundance: few
v_gene: TRBV5-5
j_gene: TRBJ1-2
d_gene: TRBD1
CDR3aa: CASSPGRGQGNYGYTF
CDR3nt: TGTGCCAGCAGCCCCGGTAGGGGACAGGGGAATTATGGCTACACCTTC

abundance: .
v_gene: TRBV4-1
j_gene: TRBJ2-7
d_gene: TRBD1
CDR3aa: CASSQLPSFDRVYYEQYF
CDR3nt: TGCGCCAGCAGCCAACTTCCCTCCTTCGACAGGGTATACTACGAGCAGTACTTC

abundance: .
v_gene: TRBV5-5
j_gene: TRBJ2-3
d_gene: .
CDR3aa: CASSPVAGGTQYF
CDR3nt: TGTGCCAGCAGCCCAGTTGCTGGCGGTACGCAGTATTTT

abundance: few
v_gene: TRBV2
j_gene: TRBJ2-7
d_gene: .
CDR3aa: CASKDTSTYEQYF
CDR3nt: TGTGCCAGTAAAGACACTTCAACCTACGAGCAGTACTTC

abundance: .
v_gene: TRBV6-1
j_gene: TRBJ2-7
d_gene: .
CDR3aa: CASSTRTGHSYEQYF
CDR3nt: TGTGCCAGCAGTACCCGGACTGGCCACTCCTACGAGCAGTACTTC

abundance: .
v_gene: TRBV18
j_gene: TRBJ2-7
d_gene: .
CDR3aa: CASSPGQGGSEQYF
CDR3nt: TGTGCCAGCTCACCTGGACAGGGAGGGAGCGAGCAGTACTTC

abundance: .
v_gene: TRBV4-1
j_gene: TRBJ1-4
d_gene: TRBD1
CDR3aa: CASSSRDRGGEKLFF
CDR3nt: TGCGCCAGCAGCTCACGGGACAGGGGTGGTGAAAAACTGTTTTTT

abundance: .
v_gene: TRBV5-1
j_gene: TRBJ2-5
d_gene: .
CDR3aa: CASSLMGDPSETQYF
CDR3nt: TGCGCCAGCAGCTTGATGGGGGACCCCTCGGAGACCCAGTACTTC

abundance: .
v_gene: TRBV7-9
j_gene: TRBJ2-6
d_gene: .
CDR3aa: CASSQVPSGANVLTF
CDR3nt: TGTGCCAGCAGCCAGGTCCCCTCTGGGGCCAACGTCCTGACTTTC

abundance: .
v_gene: TRBV10-2
j_gene: TRBJ2-7
d_gene: .
CDR3aa: CATGLPYYEQYF
CDR3nt: TGCGCGACGGGACTTCCTTACTACGAGCAGTACTTC

abundance: .
v_gene: TRBV18
j_gene: TRBJ2-1
d_gene: TRBD2
CDR3aa: CASSSLADNEQFF
CDR3nt: TGTGCCAGCTCAAGTCTAGCGGACAATGAGCAGTTCTTC

abundance: .
v_gene: TRBV10-2
j_gene: TRBJ1-1
d_gene: TRBD1
CDR3aa: CASRGQGANTEAFF
CDR3nt: TGCGCCAGCAGGGGACAGGGGGCCAACACTGAAGCTTTCTTT

abundance: .
v_gene: TRBV19
j_gene: TRBJ1-5
d_gene: .
CDR3aa: CASSSPDGYSNQPQHF
CDR3nt: TGTGCCAGTAGTTCCCCGGACGGGTATAGCAATCAGCCCCAGCATTTT

abundance: .
v_gene: TRBV20-1
j_gene: TRBJ1-3
d_gene: .
CDR3aa: CSARAGNTIYF
CDR3nt: TGCAGTGCTAGAGCAGGAAACACCATATATTTT

abundance: .
v_gene: TRBV7-2
j_gene: TRBJ2-3
d_gene: .
CDR3aa: CASSLRASPTDTQYF
CDR3nt: TGTGCCAGCAGCTTAAGGGCGTCACCCACAGATACGCAGTATTTT

abundance: .
v_gene: TRBV29-1
j_gene: TRBJ1-2
d_gene: .
CDR3aa: CSVEGLGLVRGYTF
CDR3nt: TGCAGCGTTGAAGGCTTGGGGCTCGTGCGTGGCTACACCTTC

abundance: .
v_gene: TRBV9
j_gene: TRBJ1-3
d_gene: .
CDR3aa: CASSGQGFLSGNTIYF
CDR3nt: TGTGCCAGCAGCGGGCAGGGATTTCTCTCTGGAAACACCATATATTTT

abundance: few
v_gene: TRBV30
j_gene: TRBJ1-6
d_gene: .
CDR3aa: CACTGHFDSPLHF
CDR3nt: TGTGCCTGTACCGGACATTTTGATTCACCCCTCCACTTT

abundance: few
v_gene: TRBV2
j_gene: TRBJ2-7
d_gene: TRBD1
CDR3aa: CASRRGQSSYEQYF
CDR3nt: TGTGCCAGCAGGAGGGGGCAGAGCTCCTACGAGCAGTACTTC

abundance: .
v_gene: TRBV19
j_gene: TRBJ2-1
d_gene: TRBD2
CDR3aa: CASSERGSYNEQFF
CDR3nt: TGTGCCAGTAGCGAGCGGGGCTCCTACAATGAGCAGTTCTTC

abundance: .
v_gene: TRBV27
j_gene: TRBJ1-2
d_gene: TRBD1
CDR3aa: CASSGGQGLNYGYTF
CDR3nt: TGTGCCAGCAGTGGGGGACAGGGGCTTAACTATGGCTACACCTTC

abundance: .
v_gene: TRBV7-9
j_gene: TRBJ2-3
d_gene: .
CDR3aa: CASSPSGVTDTQYF
CDR3nt: TGTGCCAGCAGCCCTAGTGGGGTCACAGATACGCAGTATTTT

abundance: .
v_gene: TRBV5-1
j_gene: TRBJ2-3
d_gene: .
CDR3aa: CASSWGDSTDTQYF
CDR3nt: TGCGCCAGCAGCTGGGGGGACAGCACAGATACGCAGTATTTT

abundance: .
v_gene: TRBV7-9
j_gene: TRBJ2-5
d_gene: .
CDR3aa: CASSARGLRETQYF
CDR3nt: TGTGCCAGCAGCGCCCGCGGCCTAAGGGAGACCCAGTACTTC

abundance: .
v_gene: TRBV5-1
j_gene: TRBJ1-4
d_gene: .
CDR3aa: CASSVGGGNEKLFF
CDR3nt: TGCGCCAGCAGCGTAGGTGGAGGGAATGAAAAACTGTTTTTT

abundance: .
v_gene: TRBV5-1
j_gene: TRBJ2-5
d_gene: TRBD2
CDR3aa: CASSPGGVVETQYF
CDR3nt: TGCGCCTCCAGCCCGGGGGGGGTGGTGGAGACCCAGTACTTC

abundance: .
v_gene: TRBV10-3
j_gene: TRBJ1-1
d_gene: .
CDR3aa: CAISESVVFRNTEAFF
CDR3nt: TGTGCCATCAGTGAGTCCGTCGTGTTCAGAAACACTGAAGCTTTCTTT

abundance: .
v_gene: TRBV4-2
j_gene: TRBJ1-4
d_gene: .
CDR3aa: CASSQTTLATNEKLFF
CDR3nt: TGTGCCAGCAGCCAAACGACCCTTGCAACTAATGAAAAACTGTTTTTT

abundance: .
v_gene: TRBV5-1
j_gene: TRBJ2-2
d_gene: .
CDR3aa: CASSSALGALNTGELFF
CDR3nt: TGCGCCAGCAGCTCCGCGTTGGGTGCTTTGAACACCGGGGAGCTGTTTTTT

abundance: once
v_gene: TRBV2
j_gene: TRBJ2-3
d_gene: TRBD2
CDR3aa: CASSPTSGVTDTQYF
CDR3nt: TGTGCCAGCAGTCCGACTAGCGGGGTCACAGATACGCAGTATTTT